In its sample, the clone carrying this T cell receptor (beta chain) was seen a few times. What it binds is unknown. The data originate from a study of early stage breast cancer tumors. For the study at large: Of some 15 invasive breast tumors, twelve were hormone receptor-positive, HER2-negative. Invasive lobular carcinomas made up about 30% of the 12 ER+/PR+/HER2- tumors.

The study, taken as a whole, reports: Tumors had roughly 2.4-fold higher T cell density and higher clonality than adjacent normal breast tissue.

This table comes from immunoSEQ multiplex PCR, and its TCRdb copy is limited to in-frame clones, with some not included. Of under 45,000 clones listed, around 70% are singletons. CDR1 SNHLY and CDR2 FYNNEI come from the germline V gene. The CDR3 sequence is 18 residues long. V was clipped by 4 bases and J by 0 bases, with 19 bases between them. The sequence was collected from a person in their fifties with breast cancer. The sample taken for sequencing was blood. V and J are TRBV2 and TRBJ1-5; D perhaps matches TRBD1 (6 bases). The CDR3 spells CASSAPPETGYSNQPQHF. For the CDR3, the DNA is TGTGCCAGCAGTGCGCCACCGGAGACAGGATATAGCAATCAGCCCCAGCATTTT. The full variable domain, with the rest looked up from reference TRBV2 and TRBJ1-5, is EPEVTQTPSHQVTQMGQEVILRCVPISNHLYFYWYRQILGQKVEFLVSFYNNEISEKSEIFDDQFSVERPDGSNFTLKIRSTKLEDSAMYFCASSAPPETGYSNQPQHFGDGTRLSIL.